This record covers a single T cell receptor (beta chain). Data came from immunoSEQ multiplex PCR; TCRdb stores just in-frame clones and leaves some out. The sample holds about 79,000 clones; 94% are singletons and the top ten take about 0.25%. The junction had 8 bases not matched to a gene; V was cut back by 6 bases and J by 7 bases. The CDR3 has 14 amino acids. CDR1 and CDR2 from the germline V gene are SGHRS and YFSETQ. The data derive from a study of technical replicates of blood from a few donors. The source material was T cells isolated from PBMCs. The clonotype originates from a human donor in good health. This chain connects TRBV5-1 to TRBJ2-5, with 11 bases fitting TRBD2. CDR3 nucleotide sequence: TGCGCCAGCAACGGGACTAGCGGTTCTCCGACCCAGTACTTC. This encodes CASNGTSGSPTQYF.